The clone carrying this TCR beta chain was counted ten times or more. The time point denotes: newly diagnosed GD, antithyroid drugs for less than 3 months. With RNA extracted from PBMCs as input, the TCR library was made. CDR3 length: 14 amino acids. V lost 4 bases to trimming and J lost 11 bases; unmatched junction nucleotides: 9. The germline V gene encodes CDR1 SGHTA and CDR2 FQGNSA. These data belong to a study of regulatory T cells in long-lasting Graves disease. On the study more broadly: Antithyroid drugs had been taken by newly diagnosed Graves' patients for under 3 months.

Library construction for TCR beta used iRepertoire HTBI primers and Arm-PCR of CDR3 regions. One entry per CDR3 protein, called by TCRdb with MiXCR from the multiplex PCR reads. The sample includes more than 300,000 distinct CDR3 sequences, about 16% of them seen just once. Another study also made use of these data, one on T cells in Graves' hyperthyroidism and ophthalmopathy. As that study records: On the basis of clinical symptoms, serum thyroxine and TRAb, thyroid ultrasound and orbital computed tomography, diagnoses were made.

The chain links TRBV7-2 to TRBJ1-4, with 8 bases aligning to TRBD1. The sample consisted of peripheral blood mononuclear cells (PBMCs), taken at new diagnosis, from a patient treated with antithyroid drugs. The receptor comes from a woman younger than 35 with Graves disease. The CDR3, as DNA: TGTGCCAGCAGCTCGGACAGGGCGACGGGGAAACTGTTTTTT. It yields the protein CASSSDRATGKLFF.